The 7 T cell receptor beta chains below were found in one sample sequenced in a study of T cell responses to AZD1222 COVID-19 vaccine. TCRdb's table, derived via immunoSEQ multiplex PCR, lists solely in-frame clones and lacks some. The sample has fewer than 150,000 clones, approximately 90% seen once. The starting material was peripheral blood, obtained 28 days after the second AZD1222 dose. All receptors come from an adult who received the AZD1222 COVID-19 vaccine.

V and J are TRBV29-1 and TRBJ1-5, with 8 bases fitting TRBD1. Germline CDR1 SQVTM, CDR2 ANQGSEA. V lost 5 bases, J lost 2 bases, and 8 bases stayed unmatched. The CDR3 has 15 residues. The DNA of the CDR3 is TGCAGCGTTTGGGACTTGACAGGGGGCAATCAGCCCCAGCATTTT. This encodes CSVWDLTGGNQPQHF. The full variable domain, with the rest looked up from reference TRBV29-1 and TRBJ1-5, is SAVISQKPSRDICQRGTSLTIQCQVDSQVTMMFWYRQQPGQSLTLIATANQGSEATYESGFVIDKFPISRPNLTFSTLTVSNMSPEDSSIYLCSVWDLTGGNQPQHFGDGTRLSIL.

This clone has a single count. DNA for the CDR3: TGTGCCACCAGCAGAGATAGGTTCAGTGGCGAAAAACTGTTTTTT. Translation gives CATSRDRFSGEKLFF. This chain joins TRBV15 and TRBJ1-4; no definite D call. Germline values: CDR1 LNHNV, CDR2 YYDKDF (reference sequence). V lost 0 bases and J 8 bases, leaving 13 bases between the germline ends. The CDR3 consists of 15 residues. The whole variable domain, filled in from reference TRBV15 and TRBJ1-4, reads DAMVIQNPRYQVTQFGKPVTLSCSQTLNHNVMYWYQQKSSQAPKLLFHYYDKDFNNEADTPDNFQSRRPNTSFCFLDIRSPGLGDTAMYLCATSRDRFSGEKLFFGSGTQLSVL.

This chain joins TRBV5-6 and TRBJ1-3; D unresolved. The germline V and J ends were trimmed by 6 bases and 0 bases, with 10 bases remaining between them. The CDR3 totals 14 residues. CDR1 and CDR2 (germline): SGHDT, YYEEEE. CDR3 residues: CASTEGFSGNTIYF. CDR3 DNA sequence: TGTGCCAGCACTGAAGGGTTCTCTGGAAACACCATATATTTT.

The chain recombines TRBV14 with TRBJ1-5; D is unclear. This CDR3 spans 13 amino acids. Trimming removed 1 base from V and 3 bases from J, with 4 bases in between. The V gene's germline CDR1 is SGHDN and CDR2 FVKESK. In DNA form, the CDR3 reads TGTGCCAGCAGCCAAGGGTACAATCAGCCCCAGCATTTT. Its translation: CASSQGYNQPQHF.

The chain is built from TRBV3-1 (or the pseudogene TRBV3-2) and TRBJ1-2, with D possibly TRBD1 on 6 matching bases. Germline values: CDR1 LGHDT, CDR2 YNNKEL (reference sequence). This CDR3 comprises 15 residues. With 4 bases removed from V and 3 bases from J, the gap between germline ends came to 15 bases. CDR3 residues: CASSPQGREYYGYTF. CDR3 DNA: TGTGCCAGCAGCCCGCAGGGGAGAGAGTACTATGGCTACACCTTC.

V and J are TRBV20-1 and TRBJ1-1; 7 bases agree with TRBD1. The CDR3 runs 16 residues. The germline CDR1 and CDR2 sequences are DFQATT and SNEGSKA (reference sequence). V trimming: 3 bases; J trimming: 0 bases; junction bases outside the gene matches: 10. CDR3 in DNA: TGCAGTGCTAGTCCACAGGGGCTACCCATGAACACTGAAGCTTTCTTT. It encodes CSASPQGLPMNTEAFF.

CDR3 DNA sequence: TGTGCCAGCACCACAGCGGGTGGCGGGCGGGTGAACACTGAAGCTTTCTTT. Translated: CASTTAGGGRVNTEAFF. The chain uses TRBV28 and TRBJ1-1; D gene uncertain. CDR1 and CDR2 from the germline V gene are MDHEN and SYDVKM. The CDR3 length is 17 residues. Trimming removed 7 bases at V and 0 bases at J, with 21 bases between. The full variable domain, in which reference TRBV28 and TRBJ1-1 provide the parts outside the CDR3, is DVKVTQSSRYLVKRTGEKVFLECVQDMDHENMFWYRQDPGLGLRLIYFSYDVKMKEKGDIPEGYSVSREKKERFSLILESASTNQTSMYLCASTTAGGGRVNTEAFFGQGTRLTVV.